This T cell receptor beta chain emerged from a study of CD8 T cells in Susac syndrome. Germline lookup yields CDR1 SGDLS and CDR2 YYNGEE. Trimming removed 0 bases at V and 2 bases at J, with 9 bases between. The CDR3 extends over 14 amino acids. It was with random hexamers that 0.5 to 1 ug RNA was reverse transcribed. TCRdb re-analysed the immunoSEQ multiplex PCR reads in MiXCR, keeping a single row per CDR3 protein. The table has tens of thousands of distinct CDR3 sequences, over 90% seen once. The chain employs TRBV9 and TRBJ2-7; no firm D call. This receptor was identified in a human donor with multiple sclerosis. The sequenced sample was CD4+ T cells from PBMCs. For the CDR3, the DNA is TGTGCCAGCAGCGTAGGGAGCAGAACCTACGAGCAGTACTTC. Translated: CASSVGSRTYEQYF.